These 15 T cell receptor beta chains were all obtained from the same sample, sequenced in a study of CD8 T cells in Susac syndrome. RNA totalling roughly 0.45 to 1 ug underwent reverse transcription with random hexamers. In TCRdb, the immunoSEQ multiplex PCR reads were re-called with MiXCR into one record per CDR3 protein. This sample has 69,000 or so distinct CDR3 sequences, with 95% found just once. The sequencing input was CD8+ T cells from PBMCs. Source of these receptors: a human donor in good health.

The CDR3 here is CASSNPAINSPLHF. CDR3 DNA: TGTGCCAGCAGCAACCCGGCCATCAATTCACCCCTCCACTTT. This chain connects TRBV7-9 to TRBJ1-6; the D is unclear. This CDR3 is 14 amino acids long. V dropped 5 bases and J dropped 7 bases, with 12 bases sitting between them. Per germline, CDR1 SEHNR and CDR2 FQNEAQ (reference sequence). The complete variable domain, with remaining parts taken from reference TRBV7-9 and TRBJ1-6, reads DTGVSQNPRHKITKRGQNVTFRCDPISEHNRLYWYRQTLGQGPEFLTYFQNEAQLEKSRLLSDRFSAERPKGSFSTLEIQRTEQGDSAMYLCASSNPAINSPLHFGNGTRLTVT.

The gene calls are TRBV28 and TRBJ2-2; weak D call: TRBD2 (6 bases). Germline CDR1 MDHEN, CDR2 SYDVKM. The V and J ends lost 5 bases and 8 bases respectively, with 21 bases between them. This CDR3 region has 16 residues. The CDR3 is CASSVDWEDHWGELFF. Here the CDR3 DNA reads TGTGCCAGCAGTGTGGATTGGGAGGATCATTGGGGGGAGCTGTTTTTT.

This chain uses TRBV27 with TRBJ2-7, with D unclear. Germline CDR1 reads MNHEY; CDR2 reads SMNVEV (reference sequence). V lost 2 bases and J lost 2, with 7 bases in between. This CDR3 contains 13 residues. This chain's CDR3 is CASSLTATYEQYF. In DNA, the CDR3 is TGTGCCAGCAGTTTAACAGCAACCTACGAGCAGTACTTC.

V is TRBV12-3 or TRBV12-4 and J is TRBJ2-2; no reliable D call. This CDR3 region has 13 residues. The V end lost 5 bases, the J end lost 5 bases, and 9 bases lay between the germline ends. The CDR3 loop is CASSPQKTGELFF. The CDR3 region has the DNA TGTGCCAGCAGTCCCCAAAAAACCGGGGAGCTGTTTTTT.

The gene calls are TRBV29-1 and TRBJ2-3; TRBD1 is a possible D gene (5 bases). This CDR3 spans 16 amino acids. Per the germline V gene, CDR1 is SQVTM and CDR2 is ANQGSEA. V dropped 0 bases and J dropped 0 bases, with 13 bases sitting between them. The CDR3 protein is CSVEDQGVSSTDTQYF. As DNA, the CDR3 is TGCAGCGTTGAAGATCAAGGGGTATCCAGCACAGATACGCAGTATTTT.

The rearrangement links TRBV29-1 to TRBJ1-2; the D is unclear. The germline CDR1 and CDR2 sequences are SQVTM and ANQGSEA. This CDR3 has 15 amino acids. Trimming took off 0 bases at V and 3 bases at J, with 14 bases between the two ends. CDR3 sequence (DNA): TGCAGCGTTGAAGATCATTCACGGAGGGACTATGGCTACACCTTC. It codes for CSVEDHSRRDYGYTF.

This chain uses TRBV11-2 with TRBJ1-2; D remains ambiguous. V was clipped by 3 bases and J by 4 bases, with 9 bases between them. CDR3 length equals 13 residues. The germline V gene encodes CDR1 SGHAT and CDR2 FQNNGV. Here the CDR3 reads CASSFGTAYGYTF. The DNA for the CDR3 is TGTGCCAGCAGCTTTGGTACCGCCTATGGCTACACCTTC. The full variable domain, in which reference TRBV11-2 and TRBJ1-2 provide the parts outside the CDR3, is EAGVAQSPRYKIIEKRQSVAFWCNPISGHATLYWYQQILGQGPKLLIQFQNNGVVDDSQLPKDRFSAERLKGVDSTLKIQPAKLEDSAVYLCASSFGTAYGYTFGSGTRLTVV.

V usage is TRBV4-1 and J usage is TRBJ2-7; 12 bases are a match to TRBD2. V gave up 4 bases and J gave up 3 bases; unmatched junction bases: 4. Germline loops: CDR1 MGHRA, CDR2 YSYEKL. The CDR3 contains 15 residues. As DNA, the CDR3 is TGCGCCAGCAGCCTTTTGACTAGCGGGGGCTACGAGCAGTACTTC. Translation: CASSLLTSGGYEQYF.

The table lists this clonotype with a few counts. This chain joins TRBV12-3 or TRBV12-4 and TRBJ1-1, with D maybe TRBD1 (5 bases). Trimming cost V 3 bases and J 1 base, with 9 bases left between them. CDR3 length: 14 amino acids. CDR3 sequence: CASSLGGQNTEAFF. The CDR3 region has the DNA TGTGCCAGCAGTTTGGGAGGACAGAACACTGAAGCTTTCTTT.

This clonotype has more than one count but fewer than ten. The chain recombines TRBV5-6 with TRBJ1-5; D not certain. Between the trimmed V and J ends, which lost 1 base and 4 bases, there was a span of 6 bases. Germline V gene lookup returns CDR1 SGHDT and CDR2 YYEEEE. The CDR3 consists of 13 residues. The CDR3 bases are TGTGCCAGCAGCTTGCGGGGAAATCAGCCCCAGCATTTT. Translation gives CASSLRGNQPQHF. The entire variable domain, with the rest obtained from reference TRBV5-6 and TRBJ1-5, is as follows: DAGVTQSPTHLIKTRGQQVTLRCSPKSGHDTVSWYQQALGQGPQFIFQYYEEEERQRGNFPDRFSGHQFPNYSSELNVNALLLGDSALYLCASSLRGNQPQHFGDGTRLSIL.

In nucleotides, the CDR3 is TGTGCCACCGGGGCCGAAGCTTTCTTT. Encoded protein: CATGAEAFF. The chain recombines TRBV7-9 with TRBJ1-1; D may be TRBD1 (5 bases). The CDR3 has 9 residues. The ends were cut back, 10 bases at V and 8 bases at J, with 8 bases in the middle. Per the germline V gene, CDR1 is SEHNR and CDR2 is FQNEAQ (reference sequence).

V usage is TRBV7-9 and J usage is TRBJ1-1, with D hard to call. The CDR3 has 13 residues. Per the germline V gene, CDR1 is SEHNR and CDR2 is FQNEAQ (reference sequence). With 8 bases removed from V and 6 bases from J, the gap between germline ends came to 16 bases. CDR3 bases: TGTGCCAGCCTGCCGCGGGTTAGCCCTGAAGCTTTCTTT. It is translated as CASLPRVSPEAFF.

This clonotype appeared once. The V gene is TRBV5-1, the J gene TRBJ2-7; the D is unclear. The CDR3 totals 12 residues. Germline-derived CDR1 and CDR2 are SGHRS and YFSETQ. The V end lost 0 bases, the J end lost 5 bases, and 6 bases lay between the germline ends. The DNA for the CDR3 is TGCGCCAGCAGCTTGGCTCCACACGAGCAGTACTTC. As protein: CASSLAPHEQYF.

V usage is TRBV29-1 and J usage is TRBJ1-2; D is undetermined. Germline lookup yields CDR1 SQVTM and CDR2 ANQGSEA. This CDR3 region has 14 residues. V was shortened by 5 bases and J by 0 bases, with 13 bases between the two germline ends. DNA of the CDR3: TGCAGCGTTCAGGACCGACCATCTAACTATGGCTACACCTTC. Translated: CSVQDRPSNYGYTF.

V gene TRBV5-1 combines with J gene TRBJ1-1; possibly TRBD1 for D (5 bases). Germline V gives CDR1 SGHRS, CDR2 YFSETQ. V shed 4 bases and J shed 6 bases, with 19 bases lying between them. There are 15 residues in the CDR3. CDR3 coding DNA: TGCGCCAGCAGCCCCCATGTCGGGGCAAACCCTGAAGCTTTCTTT. This translates into CASSPHVGANPEAFF.